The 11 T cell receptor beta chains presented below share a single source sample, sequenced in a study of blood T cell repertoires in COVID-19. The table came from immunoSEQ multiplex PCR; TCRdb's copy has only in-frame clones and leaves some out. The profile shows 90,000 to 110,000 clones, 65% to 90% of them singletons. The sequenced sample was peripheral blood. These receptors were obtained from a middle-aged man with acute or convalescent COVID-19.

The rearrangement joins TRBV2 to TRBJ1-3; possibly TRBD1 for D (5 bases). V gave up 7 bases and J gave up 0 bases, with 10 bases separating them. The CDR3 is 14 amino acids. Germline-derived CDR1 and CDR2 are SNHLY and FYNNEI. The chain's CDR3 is CASNLGGSGNTIYF. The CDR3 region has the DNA TGTGCCAGCAACCTGGGGGGCTCTGGAAACACCATATATTTT.

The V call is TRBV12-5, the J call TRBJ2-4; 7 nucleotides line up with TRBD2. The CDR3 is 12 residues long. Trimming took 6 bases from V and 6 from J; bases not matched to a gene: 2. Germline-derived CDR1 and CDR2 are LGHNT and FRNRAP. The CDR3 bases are TGTGCTAGTGGCTGGGGGGGAAACATTCAGTACTTC. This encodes CASGWGGNIQYF.

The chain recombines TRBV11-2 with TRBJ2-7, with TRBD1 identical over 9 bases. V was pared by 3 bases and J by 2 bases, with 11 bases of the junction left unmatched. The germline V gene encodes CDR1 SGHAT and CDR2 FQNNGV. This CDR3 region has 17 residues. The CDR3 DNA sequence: TGTGCCAGCAGCTTTGGGGGCGGGACAGGGCGGGCCTACGAGCAGTACTTC. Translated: CASSFGGGTGRAYEQYF.

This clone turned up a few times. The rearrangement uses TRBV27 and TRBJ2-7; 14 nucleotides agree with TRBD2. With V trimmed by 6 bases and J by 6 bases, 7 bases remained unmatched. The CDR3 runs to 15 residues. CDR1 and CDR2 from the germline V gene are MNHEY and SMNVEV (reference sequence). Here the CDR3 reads CASSQGLAGVSEQYF. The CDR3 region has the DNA TGTGCCAGCAGCCAGGGACTAGCGGGAGTTTCCGAGCAGTACTTC.

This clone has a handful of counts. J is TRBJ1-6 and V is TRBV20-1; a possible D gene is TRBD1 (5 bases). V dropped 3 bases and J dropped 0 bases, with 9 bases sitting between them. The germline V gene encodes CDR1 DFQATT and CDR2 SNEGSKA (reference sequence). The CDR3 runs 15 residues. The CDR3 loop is CSASPRDSYNSPLHF. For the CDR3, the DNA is TGCAGTGCTAGTCCCAGGGACTCCTATAATTCACCCCTCCACTTT.

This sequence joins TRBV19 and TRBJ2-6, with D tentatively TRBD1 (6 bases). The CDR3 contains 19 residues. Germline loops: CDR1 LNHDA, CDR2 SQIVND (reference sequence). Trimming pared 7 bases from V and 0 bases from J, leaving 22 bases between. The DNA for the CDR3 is TGTGCCAGTAAATCCAGGACCGAGACAGGCAACTCTGGGGCCAACGTCCTGACTTTC. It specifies CASKSRTETGNSGANVLTF.

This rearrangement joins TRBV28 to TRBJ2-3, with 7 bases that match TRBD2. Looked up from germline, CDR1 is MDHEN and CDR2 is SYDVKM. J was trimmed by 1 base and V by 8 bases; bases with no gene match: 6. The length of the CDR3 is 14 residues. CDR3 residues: CASGERDGTDTQYF. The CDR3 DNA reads TGTGCCAGCGGCGAGCGGGATGGCACAGATACGCAGTATTTT. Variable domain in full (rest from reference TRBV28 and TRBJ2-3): DVKVTQSSRYLVKRTGEKVFLECVQDMDHENMFWYRQDPGLGLRLIYFSYDVKMKEKGDIPEGYSVSREKKERFSLILESASTNQTSMYLCASGERDGTDTQYFGPGTRLTVL.

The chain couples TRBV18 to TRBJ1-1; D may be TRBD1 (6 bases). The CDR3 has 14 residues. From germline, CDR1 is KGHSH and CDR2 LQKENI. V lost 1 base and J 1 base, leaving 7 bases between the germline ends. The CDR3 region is CASSPQGENTEAFF. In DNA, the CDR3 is TGTGCCAGCTCACCACAGGGGGAGAACACTGAAGCTTTCTTT. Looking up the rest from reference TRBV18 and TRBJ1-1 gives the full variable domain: NAGVMQNPRHLVRRRGQEARLRCSPMKGHSHVYWYRQLPEEGLKFMVYLQKENIIDESGMPKERFSAEFPKEGPSILRIQQVVRGDSAAYFCASSPQGENTEAFFGQGTRLTVV.

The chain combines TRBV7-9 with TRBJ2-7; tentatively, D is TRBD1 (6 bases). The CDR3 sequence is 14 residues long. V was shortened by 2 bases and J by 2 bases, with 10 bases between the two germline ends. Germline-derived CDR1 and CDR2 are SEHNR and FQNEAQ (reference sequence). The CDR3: CASSLLDRTYEQYF. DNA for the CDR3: TGTGCCAGCAGCTTACTGGACAGAACCTACGAGCAGTACTTC.

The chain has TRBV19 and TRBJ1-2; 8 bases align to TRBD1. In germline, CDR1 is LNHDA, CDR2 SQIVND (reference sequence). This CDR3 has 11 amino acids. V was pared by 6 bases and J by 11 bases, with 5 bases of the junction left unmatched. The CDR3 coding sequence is TGTGCCAGTAGGGACAGGGATTGGTACACCTTC. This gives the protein CASRDRDWYTF.

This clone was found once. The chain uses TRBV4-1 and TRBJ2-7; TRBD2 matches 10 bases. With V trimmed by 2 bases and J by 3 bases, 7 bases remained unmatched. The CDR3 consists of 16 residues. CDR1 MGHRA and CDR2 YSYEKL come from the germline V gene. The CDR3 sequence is CASSQSRSSGSYEQYF. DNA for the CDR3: TGCGCCAGCAGCCAATCCCGGTCTAGCGGGAGCTACGAGCAGTACTTC.